The entry that follows covers one T cell receptor beta chain sequence. The CDR3 has 12 amino acids. J gave up 3 bases and V 7 bases, and 5 bases lay outside the gene matches. CDR1 SQVTM and CDR2 ANQGSEA come from the germline V gene. The data belong to a study of blood T cell repertoires in COVID-19. Study details: Researchers got acute and convalescent COVID-19 samples from the United States, Italy and Spain.

Under the authors' procedure: Reference gene primer amplification in the assay estimated nucleated cell counts. This table comes from immunoSEQ multiplex PCR, and its TCRdb copy is limited to in-frame clones, with some not included. The V and J calls and clone size were taken over from that table, and D and trimming were inferred from the DNA. The sample records 120,000 or so clones, 60% to 80% being singletons. This chain joins TRBV29-1 and TRBJ1-1, with 7 bases matching TRBD1. Sequenced material: peripheral blood. The clonotype comes from a man in his 60s with acute or convalescent COVID-19. CDR3 protein: CSALDRHTEAFF. The CDR3 nucleotides read TGCAGCGCCCTGGACAGGCACACTGAAGCTTTCTTT.